The 16 T cell receptor beta chains below come from one sample, sequenced in a study of neoadjuvant anti-PD-1 for oral cavity cancer (dated by TCRdb to the early 2020s). The sample's time point label, decoded: before neoadjuvant nivolumab. The library relied on the immunoSEQ multiplex PCR assay. The table comes from immuneACCESS by way of TCRdb, which keeps in-frame sequences with V and J called. Part of the clones is missing from these tables; in studies checked, under half for an unresolved V gene and the rest for unknown reasons. The sample includes 9,000 to 13,000 clones, with 52% observed a single time. 26% of the sample lies in the top ten. Material: tumor tissue, obtained before nivolumab (anti-PD-1) treatment. These receptors were taken from a person aged 35 to 85 with oral cavity squamous cell carcinoma.

The CDR3, as DNA: TGTGCCAGCAGCTTAGTCTACAATGAGCAGTTCTTC. Translating gives CASSLVYNEQFF. The chain combines TRBV7-8 with TRBJ2-1; D not resolved. V dropped 1 base and J dropped 3 bases, with 1 base sitting between them. The V gene's germline CDR1 is SGHVS and CDR2 FQNEAQ. This CDR3 spans 12 amino acids.

CDR3 protein: CASATGTNNEQFF. The CDR3 nucleotides read TGTGCCAGCGCAACCGGGACAAACAATGAGCAGTTCTTC. The V and J genes are TRBV6-1 and TRBJ2-1, with D maybe TRBD1 (6 bases). The germline V gene has CDR1 MNHNS and CDR2 SASEGT. The CDR3 spans 13 residues. The V end lost 8 bases, the J end lost 5 bases, and 13 bases lay between the germline ends.

V is TRBV10-3 and J is TRBJ2-2, with 8 bases fitting TRBD1. CDR3 length: 16 amino acids. With V trimmed by 6 bases and J by 3 bases, 9 bases remained unmatched. CDR1 is ENHRY and CDR2 is SYGVKD in the germline V gene. The CDR3 DNA is TGTGCCATCAGCGATATAGGGACAGGCTACACCGGGGAGCTGTTTTTT. Amino acids: CAISDIGTGYTGELFF.

V and J are TRBV28 and TRBJ2-5; 9 nucleotides line up with TRBD1. The germline gives CDR1 MDHEN, CDR2 SYDVKM. The CDR3 loop spans 16 amino acids. Trimming removed 6 bases from V and 5 bases from J; junction bases left unmatched: 13. CDR3 sequence reads: CASSPFGTGHLETQYF. CDR3 nucleotides: TGTGCCAGCAGCCCTTTCGGGACAGGGCATCTCGAGACCCAGTACTTC.

Worth noting for this clone: Other nucleotide sequences in the sample specify the same CDR3. CDR3 region: CASKIPTGNTGELFF. Here the CDR3 DNA reads TGTGCCAGCAAGATTCCAACCGGGAACACCGGGGAGCTGTTTTTT. The rearrangement joins TRBV28 to TRBJ2-2; D is ambiguous. V lost 7 bases and J lost 1, with 13 bases in between. This CDR3 spans 15 amino acids. CDR1 is MDHEN, CDR2 SYDVKM, per germline.

The chain has TRBV2 and TRBJ2-7; TRBD1 agrees at 10 bases. The CDR3 runs 14 residues. CDR1 is SNHLY and CDR2 is FYNNEI in the germline V gene. V lost 8 bases to trimming and J lost 2 bases; unmatched junction nucleotides: 6. The CDR3 loop is CASLTGTGAYEQYF. CDR3 nucleotide sequence: TGTGCCAGCCTGACCGGGACAGGGGCCTACGAGCAGTACTTC.

The chain carries TRBV11-1 and TRBJ2-5; 8 bases align to TRBD1. The length of the CDR3 is 11 residues. The ends lost 5 bases at V and 7 bases at J; junction bases unmatched: 0. CDR1 and CDR2 from the germline V gene are SGHAT and FQDESV (reference sequence). CDR3 coding DNA: TGTGCCAGCAGCGACAGGGGGACCCAGTACTTC. Protein product: CASSDRGTQYF.

The rearrangement joins TRBV13 to TRBJ1-6; weak D call: TRBD1 (5 bases). Per the germline V gene, CDR1 is PRHDT and CDR2 is FYEKMQ (reference sequence). V dropped 1 base and J dropped 6 bases, with 10 bases sitting between them. This CDR3 comprises 15 residues. The CDR3 loop is CASSLETGINSPLHF. CDR3 sequence (DNA): TGTGCCAGCAGCTTAGAAACAGGAATTAATTCACCCCTCCACTTT.

The J gene is TRBJ1-6, the V gene TRBV5-1; possibly TRBD1 for D (6 bases). V lost 5 bases and J lost 5, with 8 bases in between. Germline CDR1 reads SGHRS; CDR2 reads YFSETQ. The CDR3 loop spans 13 amino acids. The CDR3 spells CASRQGDNSPLHF. The CDR3 DNA follows: TGCGCCAGCAGACAGGGTGATAATTCACCCCTCCACTTT.

This clone has only a few counts. The genes are TRBV7-8 and TRBJ2-5; D not certain. The CDR3 consists of 12 residues. V was pared by 1 base and J by 5 bases, with 5 bases between. CDR1 is SGHVS, CDR2 FQNEAQ, per germline. The CDR3 DNA follows: TGTGCCAGCAGCTTAGTTCTGGAGACCCAGTACTTC. Translation gives CASSLVLETQYF.

This clone was detected a few times. This rearrangement joins TRBV7-3 to TRBJ1-1, with D possibly TRBD1 on 5 matching bases. The CDR3 runs to 17 residues. V lost 5 bases, J lost 0 bases, and 19 bases lay in between. CDR1 SGHTA and CDR2 FQGTGA come from the germline V gene. CDR3 sequence (DNA): TGTGCCAGCAGCCCAGAGGGACGCCCAGGAATGAACACTGAAGCTTTCTTT. Protein sequence: CASSPEGRPGMNTEAFF.

This clone came up a few times. The chain links TRBV6-5 to TRBJ2-2; 7 bases map to TRBD2. Trimming took 8 bases from V and 0 from J; bases not matched to a gene: 3. In germline, CDR1 is MNHEY, CDR2 SVGAGI. The CDR3 spans 14 residues. In DNA form, the CDR3 reads TGTGCCAGCCAGCGGGGATCGAACACCGGGGAGCTGTTTTTT. Protein sequence: CASQRGSNTGELFF.

This clone is judged medium-sized. The rearrangement links TRBV28 to TRBJ1-4; 11 nucleotides align to TRBD1. V lost 3 bases to trimming and J lost 6 bases; unmatched junction nucleotides: 6. The CDR3 spans 16 residues. Germline V gives CDR1 MDHEN, CDR2 SYDVKM. CDR3 sequence reads: CASSFFGTGGYEKLFF. The CDR3 DNA follows: TGTGCCAGCAGTTTCTTTGGGACAGGGGGGTATGAAAAACTGTTTTTT.

CDR3 sequence reads: CASSSRSNEKLFF. DNA of the CDR3: TGTGCCAGCAGCAGTCGGTCTAATGAAAAACTGTTTTTT. The chain links TRBV7-1 to TRBJ1-4; D not resolved. TRBV7-1 is an open reading frame, and its role is uncertain. The CDR3 extends over 13 amino acids. Trimming shortened V by 5 bases and J by 3 bases, and 7 bases separated the two germline ends.

This chain uses TRBV30 with TRBJ1-2, with D maybe TRBD1 (6 bases). The CDR3 has 12 amino acids. The germline V gene has CDR1 GTSNPN and CDR2 SVGIG (reference sequence). The V end lost 2 bases, the J end lost 6 bases, and 10 bases lay between the germline ends. CDR3 sequence (DNA): TGTGCCTGGAGTCGACAGGTCAATGGCTACACCTTC. This gives the protein CAWSRQVNGYTF. Filled out from reference TRBV30 and TRBJ1-2, the complete variable domain reads SQTIHQWPATLVQPVGSPLSLECTVEGTSNPNLYWYRQAAGRGLQLLFYSVGIGQISSEVPQNLSASRPQDRQFILSSKKLLLSDSGFYLCAWSRQVNGYTFGSGTRLTVV.

This clone showed up just a few times. The CDR3 DNA is TGTGCCAGCAGCTTAACTAGCGGACCGCAAGAGACCCAGTACTTC. Its translation is CASSLTSGPQETQYF. V gene TRBV7-3 combines with J gene TRBJ2-5; tentative D call: TRBD2 (6 bases). V lost 0 bases to trimming and J lost 2 bases, with 10 bases between them. CDR1 and CDR2 (germline): SGHTA, FQGTGA. The CDR3 runs 15 residues.